This TCR beta chain was retrieved from a study of cytomegalovirus exposure and HLA in healthy donors. TCRdb keeps only in-frame clones here, not all; method: immunoSEQ multiplex PCR. Of about 100,000 clones listed, around 82% are singletons. Study-wide findings and caveats: Most TCR sequences were uncommon, yet certain public TCRs appeared in many donors. Cytomegalovirus status, reportedly, was diagnosed with high specificity and sensitivity by the classifier. It was approximately 170 TCR beta chains that were listed as cytomegalovirus-associated.

A word on this clone: What it binds is unknown.

After removal of 3 bases from V and 8 bases from J, the junction contained 8 bases not matched to a gene. The CDR3 runs to 16 residues. CDR1 is KGHSH, CDR2 LQKENI, per germline. The sample was PBMCs. This TCR was sampled from a woman younger than 30 in good health and CMV-seronegative. This chain uses TRBV18 with TRBJ2-1; 12 positions agree with TRBD2. This CDR3 is CASSPNSLAGGDEQFF. The CDR3 nucleotides read TGTGCCAGCTCACCCAACTCCCTAGCGGGGGGGGATGAGCAGTTCTTC.